These 9 T cell receptor beta chains originate from one sample sequenced in a study of blood T cell repertoires in COVID-19. Sequenced by immunoSEQ multiplex PCR; TCRdb stores in-frame clones only, minus some. This sample has tens of thousands of clones, with about nine tenths found just once. What was sequenced was peripheral blood. The receptors were sampled from a woman aged 45-60 years with active or convalescent COVID-19.

This clone was seen only once. The rearrangement links TRBV7-8 to TRBJ2-7; 12 positions match TRBD1. The CDR3 is made up of 15 amino acids. V shed 4 bases and J 5 bases; nucleotides not matched to a gene: 6. The germline gives CDR1 SGHVS, CDR2 FQNEAQ. CDR3 region: CASSSPGTGGHEQYF. The CDR3 region has the DNA TGTGCCAGCAGCTCGCCCGGGACAGGGGGCCACGAGCAGTACTTC.

The J gene is TRBJ2-7, the V gene TRBV4-3; TRBD2 agrees at 7 bases. There are 15 residues in the CDR3. CDR1 is LGHNA, CDR2 YSLEER, per germline. The V and J ends lost 1 base and 4 bases, in that order; junction bases with no gene match: 7. This chain's CDR3 is CASSQAYSGDYEQYF. CDR3 nucleotides: TGCGCCAGCAGCCAAGCCTACAGCGGGGATTACGAGCAGTACTTC.

This chain connects TRBV19 to TRBJ2-3, with 10 bases aligning to TRBD2. Germline V gene data show CDR1 as LNHDA and CDR2 as SQIVND (reference sequence). This CDR3 is 18 amino acids long. V lost 0 bases, J lost 4 bases, and 10 bases stayed unmatched. The CDR3 DNA follows: TGTGCCAGTAGTATAGACCCTCTCCTAGCGGGGGAACCAGATACGCAGTATTTT. Encoded protein: CASSIDPLLAGEPDTQYF.

J is TRBJ2-7 and V is TRBV3-1 (or the pseudogene TRBV3-2); 9 nucleotides match TRBD1. Germline V lookup: CDR1 LGHDT, CDR2 YNNKEL (reference sequence). This CDR3 contains 15 residues. Trimming took 5 bases from V and 0 from J; bases not matched to a gene: 5. The CDR3 nucleotides read TGTGCCAGCAGCGGCCCGGGACAGGGCTCCTACGAGCAGTACTTC. It encodes CASSGPGQGSYEQYF.

V usage is TRBV4-3 and J usage is TRBJ2-3; possible D gene TRBD2, 5 bases. This CDR3 contains 16 residues. V was pared by 0 bases and J by 0 bases, with 10 bases between. The germline V gene has CDR1 LGHNA and CDR2 YSLEER. The CDR3 sequence: CASSQDPIASTDTQYF. CDR3 coding DNA: TGCGCCAGCAGCCAAGATCCCATAGCGAGCACAGATACGCAGTATTTT.

The J gene is TRBJ2-3, the V gene TRBV7-2; D perhaps matches TRBD2 (5 bases). The CDR3 extends over 15 amino acids. The germline V gene encodes CDR1 SGHTA and CDR2 FQGNSA. V lost 0 bases and J 0 bases, leaving 7 bases between the germline ends. The CDR3 nucleotides are TGTGCCAGCAGCTTAGCCGGCGGGAGCACAGATACGCAGTATTTT. As protein: CASSLAGGSTDTQYF.

V is TRBV5-4 and J is TRBJ1-1; 8 bases align to TRBD1. This CDR3 region has 14 residues. Per the germline V gene, CDR1 is SGHNT and CDR2 is YYREEE (reference sequence). The J segment lost 4 bases and the V segment lost 3 bases, leaving 5 bases of the junction unmatched. In DNA form, the CDR3 reads TGTGCCAGCAGCTACACGGACAGGGTCACTGAAGCTTTCTTT. It yields the protein CASSYTDRVTEAFF.

The chain combines TRBV7-2 with TRBJ2-7; 8 nucleotides match TRBD2. The J segment lost 5 bases and the V segment lost 5 bases, leaving 11 bases of the junction unmatched. The length of the CDR3 is 15 residues. Looked up from germline, CDR1 is SGHTA and CDR2 is FQGNSA. CDR3 residues: CASSASSASGHEQYF. Here the CDR3 DNA reads TGTGCCAGCAGCGCCTCTTCGGCTAGCGGGCACGAGCAGTACTTC. The full variable domain, in which reference TRBV7-2 and TRBJ2-7 provide the parts outside the CDR3, is GAGVSQSPSNKVTEKGKDVELRCDPISGHTALYWYRQSLGQGLEFLIYFQGNSAPDKSGLPSDRFSAERTGGSVSTLTIQRTQQEDSAVYLCASSASSASGHEQYFGPGTRLTVT.

The rearrangement joins TRBV7-9 to TRBJ1-2; D gene ambiguous. Germline lookup yields CDR1 SEHNR and CDR2 FQNEAQ (reference sequence). The CDR3 is 11 residues long. With 5 bases removed from V and 6 bases from J, the gap between germline ends came to 7 bases. CDR3 DNA: TGTGCCAGCAGCCACTTCGATGGCTACACCTTC. This encodes CASSHFDGYTF.